Here is one T cell receptor beta chain with its context. Its antigen is unidentified. Exclusions: uncontrolled infection, other autoimmune disease, pregnancy, lactation. Amplification of TCR beta CDR3 regions used RNA as the template. The HTBI primer set was used in a first-round RT-PCR of the TCR CDR3. TCRdb fed the multiplex PCR reads into MiXCR, producing one record per CDR3 protein. The sample yields around 520,000 distinct CDR3 sequences, roughly 14% seen once. The source of the sample is a study of T cells in Graves' hyperthyroidism and ophthalmopathy. Points from the study as a whole: Peripheral blood also featured most of the thyroid clonotypes expanded above 0.001. Ophthalmopathy was predicted by the model a median of approximately 6 months ahead of onset.

V was cut by 4 bases and J by 4 bases, with 23 bases left in between. Per germline, CDR1 SGHKS and CDR2 YYEKEE (reference sequence). This CDR3 has 17 amino acids. The material sequenced was blood. The origin of this receptor is a woman aged 18-30 years with Graves' hyperthyroidism. The chain carries TRBV5-5 and TRBJ1-2; D perhaps matches TRBD1 (5 bases). The CDR3 DNA is TGTGCCAGCAGCCCCGGGACGGCTTCCCTCTTTTTCTATGGCTACACCTTC. Protein product: CASSPGTASLFFYGYTF.